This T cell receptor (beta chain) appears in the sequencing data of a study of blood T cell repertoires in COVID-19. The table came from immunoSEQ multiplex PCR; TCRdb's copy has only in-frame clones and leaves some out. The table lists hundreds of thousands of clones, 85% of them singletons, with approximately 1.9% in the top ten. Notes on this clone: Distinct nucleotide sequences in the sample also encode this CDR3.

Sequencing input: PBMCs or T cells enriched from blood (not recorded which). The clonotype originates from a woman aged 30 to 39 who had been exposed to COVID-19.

CDR3 protein: CASSLGLAGGYEQYF. The CDR3 region has the DNA TGTGCCAGCAGCTTAGGCCTAGCGGGGGGCTACGAGCAGTACTTC. The gene calls are TRBV7-2 and TRBJ2-7; 11 positions match TRBD2. Unmatched junction bases numbered 2, after V lost 1 base and J lost 3 bases. This CDR3 region has 15 residues. Germline assignment: CDR1 SGHTA and CDR2 FQGNSA.